Given below is one TCR beta chain in context. The antigen is unknown. CDR1 and CDR2 (germline): SEHNR, FQNEAQ (reference sequence). The CDR3 contains 16 residues. Trimming left V 5 bases short and J 4 bases short, with 18 bases between. The data were taken from a study of cytomegalovirus exposure and HLA in healthy donors. General study results and limits: Apart from CMV serostatus, no immune exposure information was available. Earlier findings revealed that most TCR beta V segments proved productive either about 87% or about 30% of the time. Researchers reported in a later analysis that a missense DCLRE1C variant was tied to TCR beta V- and J-gene trimming.

13 Jbeta primers and 60 Vbeta primers were used for the PCR. As handled by the study authors: Around 10 million of the roughly 80 million unique TCR beta chains counted in a later analysis were shared. The protocol was immunoSEQ multiplex PCR, while the TCRdb copy is restricted to in-frame clones and leaves out a portion. The DNA gave D and trimming, while V, J and clone size come from that table. The sample lists 200,000 to 300,000 clones, about 83% seen once, with 1.5% to 2.5% in the top ten. This receptor was obtained from a woman aged 40 to 50 in good health and CMV-seropositive. V usage is TRBV7-9 and J usage is TRBJ2-1; a possible D gene is TRBD1 (6 bases). Material for sequencing was PBMCs. The CDR3 region is CASSNRQDSPYNEQFF. The DNA for the CDR3 is TGTGCCAGCAGCAACCGACAGGACTCTCCGTACAATGAGCAGTTCTTC.